One and the same sample provided the 13 T cell receptor beta chains below, sequenced in a study of Tregs in tolerant kidney transplant recipients. No cognate antigen is known for these TCRs. The method was immunoSEQ multiplex PCR; TCRdb's version includes in-frame clones alone and lacks a portion of them. The profile shows about 44,000 clones, roughly 95% of them singletons. Input material: Tregs from blood cultured with allogeneic cells. Receptors originate from a human donor in good health.

The chain recombines TRBV18 with TRBJ2-7; TRBD1 aligns across 7 bases. Per the germline V gene, CDR1 is KGHSH and CDR2 is LQKENI. The length of the CDR3 is 17 residues. J lost 2 bases, V lost 3 bases, and 13 bases had no gene match. This chain's CDR3 is CASSPTKTGSITYEQYF. CDR3 sequence (DNA): TGTGCCAGCTCACCCACTAAGACAGGGTCTATCACCTACGAGCAGTACTTC.

This chain joins TRBV19 and TRBJ2-6; TRBD2 might be the D (5 bases). CDR1 is LNHDA and CDR2 is SQIVND in the germline V gene (reference sequence). Trimming removed 5 bases at V and 2 bases at J, with 7 bases between. The CDR3 is 14 residues long. The CDR3 DNA reads TGTGCCAGTAGTTCGAGGGCTGGGGCCAACGTCCTGACTTTC. Amino acids: CASSSRAGANVLTF.

V usage is TRBV6-5 and J usage is TRBJ2-7; D perhaps matches TRBD2 (6 bases). CDR1 is MNHEY and CDR2 is SVGAGI in the germline V gene. The length of the CDR3 is 15 residues. V lost 5 bases and J lost 0, with 14 bases in between. The CDR3 DNA reads TGTGCCAGCAGTCTGGCGGGGTTTGCCTCCTACGAGCAGTACTTC. Protein: CASSLAGFASYEQYF.

The V and J genes are TRBV11-2 and TRBJ2-7; 10 bases line up with TRBD1. Germline V CDR1 and CDR2: SGHAT, FQNNGV. This CDR3 region has 15 residues. After removal of 1 base from V and 6 bases from J, the junction contained 6 bases not matched to a gene. The CDR3 bases are TGTGCCAGCAGCTTAGCGGGACAGGGGAGGTTCGAGCAGTACTTC. Translation gives CASSLAGQGRFEQYF. The full variable domain, its missing parts supplied by reference TRBV11-2 and TRBJ2-7, is EAGVAQSPRYKIIEKRQSVAFWCNPISGHATLYWYQQILGQGPKLLIQFQNNGVVDDSQLPKDRFSAERLKGVDSTLKIQPAKLEDSAVYLCASSLAGQGRFEQYFGPGTRLTVT.

The chain recombines TRBV2 with TRBJ2-7; 10 nucleotides agree with TRBD2. There are 14 residues in the CDR3. V trimming: 6 bases; J trimming: 2 bases; junction bases outside the gene matches: 4. The germline CDR1 and CDR2 sequences are SNHLY and FYNNEI. CDR3 sequence reads: CASSGLAETYEQYF. The CDR3 DNA sequence: TGTGCCAGCAGCGGACTAGCGGAGACCTACGAGCAGTACTTC.

The V and J genes are TRBV6-1 and TRBJ2-2; D may match TRBD1 or TRBD2 (5 bases each). The V and J ends lost 1 base and 8 bases respectively, with 14 bases between them. Germline assignment: CDR1 MNHNS and CDR2 SASEGT. The CDR3 length is 15 residues. The CDR3, as DNA: TGTGCCAGCAGTGAAGAGCGGACACCTCGAGGGGAGCTGTTTTTT. Residues: CASSEERTPRGELFF.

This clone turned up a few times. This chain connects TRBV2 to TRBJ2-2; D might be TRBD1 or TRBD2, each matching 6 bases. CDR3 size: 14 residues. The V end lost 6 bases, the J end lost 3 bases, and 11 bases lay between the germline ends. Germline V lookup: CDR1 SNHLY, CDR2 FYNNEI. CDR3 region: CASSAGHDTGELFF. CDR3 DNA sequence: TGTGCCAGCAGCGCGGGACACGACACCGGGGAGCTGTTTTTT.

V and J are TRBV7-8 and TRBJ1-2; D ambiguous. CDR1 is SGHVS and CDR2 is FQNEAQ in the germline V gene. Trimming removed 1 base from V and 2 bases from J, with 5 bases in between. CDR3 length: 13 residues. The CDR3 loop reads CASSLDKNYGYTF. The CDR3 DNA sequence: TGTGCCAGCAGCTTAGACAAGAACTATGGCTACACCTTC. The whole variable domain, remainder taken from reference TRBV7-8 and TRBJ1-2, is GAGVSQSPRYKVAKRGQDVALRCDPISGHVSLFWYQQALGQGPEFLTYFQNEAQLDKSGLPSDRFFAERPEGSVSTLKIQRTQQEDSAVYLCASSLDKNYGYTFGSGTRLTVV.

V usage is TRBV5-5 and J usage is TRBJ2-4; D might be TRBD2 (7 bases). Trimming left V 4 bases short and J 6 bases short, with 17 bases between. The length of the CDR3 is 15 residues. Germline values: CDR1 SGHKS, CDR2 YYEKEE (reference sequence). The CDR3 DNA sequence: TGTGCCAGCAGCCCTAGTACAGGGAGGGGAAACATTCAGTACTTC. Protein product: CASSPSTGRGNIQYF.

As DNA, the CDR3 is TGTGCCAGCAGCCCTTGGGACAGGAACACTGAAGCTTTCTTT. Protein product: CASSPWDRNTEAFF. The chain is built from TRBV11-1 and TRBJ1-1, with 7 bases aligning to TRBD1. The V segment lost 5 bases and the J segment 1 base; nucleotides outside the gene matches: 4. Germline CDR1 and CDR2: SGHAT and FQDESV (reference sequence). There are 14 residues in the CDR3.

V usage is TRBV20-1 and J usage is TRBJ2-1, with TRBD2 as a possible D gene (5 bases). The V gene lost 2 bases and the J gene lost 9 bases, with 8 bases spanning the gap. The CDR3 runs 11 residues. Germline lookup yields CDR1 DFQATT and CDR2 SNEGSKA (reference sequence). The CDR3 is CSARLRVEQFF. CDR3 DNA sequence: TGCAGTGCTAGACTGCGGGTTGAGCAGTTCTTC.

The chain is built from TRBV7-2 and TRBJ1-1; D is uncertain. The CDR3 extends over 14 amino acids. The V end lost 5 bases, the J end lost 5 bases, and 15 bases lay between the germline ends. Germline V gives CDR1 SGHTA, CDR2 FQGNSA. Here the CDR3 DNA reads TGTGCCAGCAGCCCCTCCCGGCGGGCGACTGAAGCTTTCTTT. Encoded protein: CASSPSRRATEAFF.

The genes are TRBV30 and TRBJ2-7; the match to TRBD2 covers 12 bases. With V trimmed by 1 base and J by 3 bases, 1 base remained unmatched. Germline CDR1 reads GTSNPN; CDR2 reads SVGIG (reference sequence). The CDR3 loop spans 14 amino acids. CDR3 residues: CAWSGTSGIYEQYF. CDR3 bases: TGTGCCTGGAGTGGGACTAGCGGGATCTACGAGCAGTACTTC.